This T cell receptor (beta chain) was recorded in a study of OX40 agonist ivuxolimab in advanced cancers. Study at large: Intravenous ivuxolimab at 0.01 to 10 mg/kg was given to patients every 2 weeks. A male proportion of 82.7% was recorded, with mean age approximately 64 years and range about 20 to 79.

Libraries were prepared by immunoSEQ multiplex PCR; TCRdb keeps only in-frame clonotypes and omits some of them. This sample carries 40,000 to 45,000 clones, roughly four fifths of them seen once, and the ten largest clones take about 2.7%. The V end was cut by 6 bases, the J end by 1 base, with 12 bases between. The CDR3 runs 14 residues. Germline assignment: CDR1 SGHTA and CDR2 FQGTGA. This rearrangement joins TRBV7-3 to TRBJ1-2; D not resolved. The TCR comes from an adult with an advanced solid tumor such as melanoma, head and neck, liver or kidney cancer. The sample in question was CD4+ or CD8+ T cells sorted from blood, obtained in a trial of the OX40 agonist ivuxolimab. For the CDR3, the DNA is TGTGCCAGCAGTCCCTTCGCGGTTAACTATGGCTACACCTTC. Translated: CASSPFAVNYGYTF.